A selection of T cell receptor beta chains follows, all from one sample in a study of CD8+CD57+ T cells in acquired aplastic anemia. TCRdb reprocessed the reads via MiXCR and lists one record per CDR3 protein. The sample includes 300,000 or so distinct CDR3 sequences, roughly three fifths of them seen just once. The sample taken for sequencing was sorted CD4+, CD8+, or CD8+CD57+ T cells (not recorded which) from PBMCs. The source is a human donor with severe aplastic anemia or a healthy control (not recorded which). The CDR3 runs from the conserved cysteine through the conserved F or W. Fields, in order: J gene, D gene, V gene, clone size, CDR3 DNA, CDR3 protein. D genes are given only for firm matches. Some rows have no size entry. The others give once, few or many, or a class for an expanded clone.

J gene: TRBJ2-3
D gene: NA
V gene: TRBV24-1
clone size: NA
CDR3 DNA: TGTGCCACCAGTGATCCTTACAGGGCAGATACGCAGTATTTT
CDR3 protein: CATSDPYRADTQYF

J gene: TRBJ1-5
D gene: NA
V gene: TRBV20-1
clone size: few
CDR3 DNA: TGCAGTGCTAAGGGGAGGGGAGGCAATCAGCCCCAGCATTTT
CDR3 protein: CSAKGRGGNQPQHF

J gene: TRBJ1-3
D gene: NA
V gene: TRBV2
clone size: few
CDR3 DNA: TGTGCCAGCAGTGGACAGCTCTCTGGAAACACCATATATTTT
CDR3 protein: CASSGQLSGNTIYF

J gene: TRBJ1-6
D gene: NA
V gene: TRBV7-8
clone size: NA
CDR3 DNA: TGTGCCAGCAGCGCAGTTAGGGGGTTGGAGCCCCTCCACTTT
CDR3 protein: CASSAVRGLEPLHF

J gene: TRBJ2-7
D gene: TRBD2
V gene: TRBV12-3/TRBV12-4
clone size: NA
CDR3 DNA: TGTGCCAGCACCAAGGGACTAGCGGGCCCACGGAGGGAGCAGTACTTC
CDR3 protein: CASTKGLAGPRREQYF

J gene: TRBJ1-6
D gene: TRBD1
V gene: TRBV12-3/TRBV12-4
clone size: NA
CDR3 DNA: TGTGCCAGCAGTTTAGTGGGCAGGGGGTCACCCCTCCACTTT
CDR3 protein: CASSLVGRGSPLHF

J gene: TRBJ1-2
D gene: NA
V gene: TRBV7-8
clone size: NA
CDR3 DNA: TGTGCCAGCAGCTTATCCACAGCGCATGGCTACACCTTC
CDR3 protein: CASSLSTAHGYTF

J gene: TRBJ1-2
D gene: NA
V gene: TRBV20-1
clone size: many
CDR3 DNA: TGCAGTGCCGGCCGGGGGAATGGCTACACCTTC
CDR3 protein: CSAGRGNGYTF

J gene: TRBJ2-5
D gene: TRBD2
V gene: TRBV25-1
clone size: NA
CDR3 DNA: TGTACCAGCAGTGAATCTTTCAGTATGCTCGTGACTAGCGGCAAAGAGACCCAGTACTTC
CDR3 protein: CTSSESFSMLVTSGKETQYF

J gene: TRBJ2-2
D gene: TRBD2
V gene: TRBV19
clone size: NA
CDR3 DNA: TGTGCCAGTACCAAGGGACTAGCGGGAGGACAGAACACCGGGGAGCTGTTTTTT
CDR3 protein: CASTKGLAGGQNTGELFF

J gene: TRBJ2-7
D gene: NA
V gene: TRBV4-1
clone size: many
CDR3 DNA: TGCGCCAGCAGCCAGGAACTAGAATCCCACGAGCAGTACTTC
CDR3 protein: CASSQELESHEQYF

J gene: TRBJ2-1
D gene: NA
V gene: TRBV19
clone size: NA
CDR3 DNA: TGTGCCAGTAGTGTGACTAGTTCGGACAATGAGCAGTTCTTC
CDR3 protein: CASSVTSSDNEQFF

J gene: TRBJ2-7
D gene: TRBD1
V gene: TRBV7-9
clone size: NA
CDR3 DNA: TGTGCATCCGCCCGGGACAGGGGTCGCGAGCAGTACTTC
CDR3 protein: CASARDRGREQYF

J gene: TRBJ1-2
D gene: NA
V gene: TRBV2
clone size: NA
CDR3 DNA: TGTGCCATCAGAGCCTATGGCTACACCTTC
CDR3 protein: CAIRAYGYTF

J gene: TRBJ2-2
D gene: TRBD1
V gene: TRBV7-9
clone size: NA
CDR3 DNA: TGTGCCAGCAGCTTAGCCCAGGGGGTGGCCCGGGAGCTGTTTTTT
CDR3 protein: CASSLAQGVARELFF